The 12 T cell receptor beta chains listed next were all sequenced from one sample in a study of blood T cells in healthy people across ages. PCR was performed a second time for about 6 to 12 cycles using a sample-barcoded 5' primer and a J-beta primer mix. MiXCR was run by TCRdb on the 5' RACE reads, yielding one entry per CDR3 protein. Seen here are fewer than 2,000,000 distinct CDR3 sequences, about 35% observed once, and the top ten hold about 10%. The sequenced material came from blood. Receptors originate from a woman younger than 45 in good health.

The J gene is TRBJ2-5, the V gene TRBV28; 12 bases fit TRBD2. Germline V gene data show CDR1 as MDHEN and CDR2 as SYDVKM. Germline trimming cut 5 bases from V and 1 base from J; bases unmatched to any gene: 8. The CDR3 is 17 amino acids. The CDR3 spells CASSPAGTSGFQETQYF. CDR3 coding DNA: TGTGCCAGCAGTCCGGCAGGGACTAGCGGGTTCCAAGAGACCCAGTACTTC.

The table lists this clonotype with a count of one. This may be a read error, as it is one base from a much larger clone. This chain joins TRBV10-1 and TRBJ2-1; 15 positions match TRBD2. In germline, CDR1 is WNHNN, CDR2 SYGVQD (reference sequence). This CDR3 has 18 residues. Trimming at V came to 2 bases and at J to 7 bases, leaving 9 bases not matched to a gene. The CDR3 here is CASSERSGLAGGGNEQFF. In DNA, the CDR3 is TGCGCCAGCAGTGAGCGATCGGGACTAGCGGGAGGTGGGAATGAGCAGTTCTTC.

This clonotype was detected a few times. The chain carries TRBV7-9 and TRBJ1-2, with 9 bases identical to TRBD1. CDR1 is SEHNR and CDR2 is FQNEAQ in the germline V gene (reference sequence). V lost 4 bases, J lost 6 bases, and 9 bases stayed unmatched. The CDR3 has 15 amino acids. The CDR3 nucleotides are TGTGCCAGCAGCTGGGATCCGGGACAGGGCGATGGCTACACCTTC. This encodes CASSWDPGQGDGYTF.

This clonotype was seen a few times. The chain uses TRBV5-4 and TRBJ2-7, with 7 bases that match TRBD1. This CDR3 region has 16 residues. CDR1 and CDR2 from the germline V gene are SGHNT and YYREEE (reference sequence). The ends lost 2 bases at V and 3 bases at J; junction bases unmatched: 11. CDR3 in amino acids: CASSFEGFTGVYEQYF. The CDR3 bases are TGTGCCAGCAGCTTTGAAGGGTTTACAGGGGTCTACGAGCAGTACTTC.

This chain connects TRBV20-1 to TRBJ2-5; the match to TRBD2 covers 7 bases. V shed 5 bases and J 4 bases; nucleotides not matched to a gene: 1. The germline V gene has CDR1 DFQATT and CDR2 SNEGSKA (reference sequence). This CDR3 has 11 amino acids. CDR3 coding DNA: TGCAGTGCTGTAGCGGGAGAGACCCAGTACTTC. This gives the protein CSAVAGETQYF.

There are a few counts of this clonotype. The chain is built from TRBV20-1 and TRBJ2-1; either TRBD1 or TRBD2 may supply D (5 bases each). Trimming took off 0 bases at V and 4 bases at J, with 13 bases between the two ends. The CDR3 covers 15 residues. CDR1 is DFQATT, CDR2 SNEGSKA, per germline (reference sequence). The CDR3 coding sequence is TGCAGTGCTAGAGAGGGACGGGCGTTTTACAATGAGCAGTTCTTC. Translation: CSAREGRAFYNEQFF.

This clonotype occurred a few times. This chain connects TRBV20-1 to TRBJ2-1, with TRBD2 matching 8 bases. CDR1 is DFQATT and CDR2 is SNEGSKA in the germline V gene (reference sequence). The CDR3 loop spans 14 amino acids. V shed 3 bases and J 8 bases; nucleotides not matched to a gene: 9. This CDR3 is CSASPPAGVYEQFF. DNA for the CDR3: TGCAGTGCTAGTCCCCCAGCGGGAGTTTATGAGCAGTTCTTC.

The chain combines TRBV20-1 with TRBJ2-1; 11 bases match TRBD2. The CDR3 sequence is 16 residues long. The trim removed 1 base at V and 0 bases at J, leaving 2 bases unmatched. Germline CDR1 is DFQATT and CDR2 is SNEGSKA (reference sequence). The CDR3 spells CSARATSGDSYNEQFF. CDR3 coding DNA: TGCAGTGCTAGAGCGACTAGCGGGGACTCCTACAATGAGCAGTTCTTC.

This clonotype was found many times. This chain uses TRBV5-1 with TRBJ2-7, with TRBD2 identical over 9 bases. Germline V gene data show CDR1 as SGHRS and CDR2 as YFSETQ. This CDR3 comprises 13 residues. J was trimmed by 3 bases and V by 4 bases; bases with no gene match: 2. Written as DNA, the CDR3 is TGCGCCAGCAGCCCTAGCGGGATCTACGAGCAGTACTTC. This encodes CASSPSGIYEQYF.

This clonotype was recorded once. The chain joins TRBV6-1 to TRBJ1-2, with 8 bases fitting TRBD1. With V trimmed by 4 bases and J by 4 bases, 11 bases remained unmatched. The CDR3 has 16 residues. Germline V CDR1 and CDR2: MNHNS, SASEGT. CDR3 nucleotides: TGTGCCAGCAGTGCCGCCGGACAGGGTCCTGTCTATGGCTACACCTTC. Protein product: CASSAAGQGPVYGYTF.

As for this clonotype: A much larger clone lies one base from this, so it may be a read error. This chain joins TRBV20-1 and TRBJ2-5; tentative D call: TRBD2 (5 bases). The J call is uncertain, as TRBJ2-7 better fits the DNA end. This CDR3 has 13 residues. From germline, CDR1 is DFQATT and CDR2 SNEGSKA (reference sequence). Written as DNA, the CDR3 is TGCAGTGCTAGGTCCGACACTAGATACGAGCAGTACTTC. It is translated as CSARSDTRYEQYF.

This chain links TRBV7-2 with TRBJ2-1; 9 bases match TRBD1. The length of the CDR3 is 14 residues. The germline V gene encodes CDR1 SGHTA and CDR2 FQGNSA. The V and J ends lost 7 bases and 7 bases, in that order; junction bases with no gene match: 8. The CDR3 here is CASTSGTGSNEQFF. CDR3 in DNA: TGTGCCAGCACCTCCGGGACAGGGTCTAATGAGCAGTTCTTC.